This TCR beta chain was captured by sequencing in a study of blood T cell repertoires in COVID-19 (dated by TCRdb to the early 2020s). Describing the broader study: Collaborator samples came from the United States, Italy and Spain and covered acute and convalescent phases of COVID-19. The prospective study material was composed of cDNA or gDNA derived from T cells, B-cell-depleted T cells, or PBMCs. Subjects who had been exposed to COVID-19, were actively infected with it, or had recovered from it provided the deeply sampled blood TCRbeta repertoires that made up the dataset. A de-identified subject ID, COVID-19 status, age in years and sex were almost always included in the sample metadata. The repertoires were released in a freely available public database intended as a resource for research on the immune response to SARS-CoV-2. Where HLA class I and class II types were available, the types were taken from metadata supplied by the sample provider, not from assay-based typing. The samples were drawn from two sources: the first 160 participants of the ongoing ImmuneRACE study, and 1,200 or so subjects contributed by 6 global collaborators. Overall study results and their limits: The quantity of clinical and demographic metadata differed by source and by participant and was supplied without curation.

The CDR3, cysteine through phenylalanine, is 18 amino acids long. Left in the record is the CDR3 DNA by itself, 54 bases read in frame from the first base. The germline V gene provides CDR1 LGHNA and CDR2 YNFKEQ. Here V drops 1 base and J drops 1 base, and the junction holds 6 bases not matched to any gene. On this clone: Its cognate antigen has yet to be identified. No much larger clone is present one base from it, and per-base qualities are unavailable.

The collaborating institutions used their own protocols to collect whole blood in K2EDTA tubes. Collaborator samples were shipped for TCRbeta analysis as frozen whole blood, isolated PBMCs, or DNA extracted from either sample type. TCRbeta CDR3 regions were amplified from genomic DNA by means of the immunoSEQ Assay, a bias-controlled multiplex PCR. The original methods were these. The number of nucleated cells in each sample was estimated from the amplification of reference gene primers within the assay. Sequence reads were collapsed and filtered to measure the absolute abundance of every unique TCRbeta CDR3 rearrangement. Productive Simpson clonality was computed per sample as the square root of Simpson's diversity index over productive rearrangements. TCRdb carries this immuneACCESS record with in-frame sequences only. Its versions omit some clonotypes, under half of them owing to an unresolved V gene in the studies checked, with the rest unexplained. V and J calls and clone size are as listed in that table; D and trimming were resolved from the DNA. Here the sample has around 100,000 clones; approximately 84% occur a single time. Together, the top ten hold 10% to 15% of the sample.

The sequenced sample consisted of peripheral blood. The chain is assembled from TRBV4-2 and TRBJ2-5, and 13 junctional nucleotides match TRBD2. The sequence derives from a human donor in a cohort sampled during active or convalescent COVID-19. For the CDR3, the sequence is CASSQGVLAGGIQETQYF. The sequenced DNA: TGTGCCAGCAGCCAAGGGGTACTAGCGGGGGGGATCCAAGAGACCCAGTACTTC.